Shown below are 7 T cell receptor beta chains from a single sample sequenced in a study of blood T cell repertoires in COVID-19. Profiling relied on immunoSEQ multiplex PCR, and the TCRdb table lists in-frame clones only, not all of them. Among about 140,000 clones, about 90% were seen once, and the ten largest hold about 37%. Sequences were obtained from peripheral blood. The source is a man aged 50 to 59 who had recovered from COVID-19.

This clone was counted a few times. The chain is built from TRBV6-1 and TRBJ1-4, with a weak D call TRBD1 (6 bases). V was clipped by 2 bases and J by 8 bases, with 21 bases between them. This CDR3 contains 17 residues. CDR1 and CDR2 from the germline V gene are MNHNS and SASEGT. The CDR3 DNA reads as TGTGCCAGCAGTGAACATCGTACAGGGTACGGAGACGAAAAACTGTTTTTT. This translates into CASSEHRTGYGDEKLFF.

This rearrangement joins TRBV7-9 to TRBJ2-7, with a possible D match to TRBD2 (6 bases). CDR1 SEHNR and CDR2 FQNEAQ come from the germline V gene (reference sequence). The CDR3 has 16 amino acids. Trimming removed 4 bases from V and 2 bases from J, with 18 bases in between. Written as DNA, the CDR3 is TGTGCCAGCAGCTGGGACCGGGACTCCAGGACCTACGAGCAGTACTTC. Protein product: CASSWDRDSRTYEQYF.

This rearrangement joins TRBV9 to TRBJ2-5; perhaps TRBD1 as D (7 bases). The CDR3 loop spans 13 amino acids. V shed 5 bases and J shed 9 bases, with 17 bases lying between them. Germline CDR1 is SGDLS and CDR2 is YYNGEE. The CDR3 nucleotides read TGTGCCAGCAGTGGGGGGACCAGGGGGGCCCAGTACTTC. Translating it yields CASSGGTRGAQYF.

This chain links TRBV4-1 with TRBJ2-1, with D perhaps TRBD1 (5 bases). The CDR3 covers 18 residues. From germline, CDR1 is MGHRA and CDR2 YSYEKL. V lost 3 bases, J lost 0 bases, and 18 bases lay in between. For the CDR3, the DNA is TGCGCCAGCAGCCACCCTTACCAACAGGCTCACTCCTACAATGAGCAGTTCTTC. Translating gives CASSHPYQQAHSYNEQFF.

DNA for the CDR3: TGCGCCAGCAGCCAAGAGGGCGCGGGAAATAGCAATCAGCCCCAGCATTTT. It yields the protein CASSQEGAGNSNQPQHF. V and J are TRBV4-1 and TRBJ1-5; D ambiguous. The CDR3 has 17 amino acids. Germline loops: CDR1 MGHRA, CDR2 YSYEKL. Trimming cost V 0 bases and J 0 bases, with 12 bases left between them.

The V and J genes are TRBV5-4 and TRBJ2-3; TRBD2 aligns across 10 bases. The CDR3 totals 15 residues. CDR1 and CDR2 from the germline V gene are SGHNT and YYREEE (reference sequence). The trim removed 4 bases at V and 4 bases at J, leaving 6 bases unmatched. CDR3 DNA sequence: TGTGCCAGCAGCCGTAGCGGGGGGCTGGCAGATACGCAGTATTTT. Protein: CASSRSGGLADTQYF. The full variable domain, rest sourced from reference TRBV5-4 and TRBJ2-3, is ETGVTQSPTHLIKTRGQQVTLRCSSQSGHNTVSWYQQALGQGPQFIFQYYREEENGRGNFPPRFSGLQFPNYSSELNVNALELDDSALYLCASSRSGGLADTQYFGPGTRLTVL.

This chain connects TRBV5-4 to TRBJ1-2; 7 bases align to TRBD1. V shed 6 bases, J shed 4 bases, and the junction held 6 bases outside the gene matches. This CDR3 is built from 13 residues. Per germline, CDR1 SGHNT and CDR2 YYREEE (reference sequence). In DNA form, the CDR3 reads TGTGCCAGCACCCAGGGACAGTCCTATGGCTACACCTTC. It translates to CASTQGQSYGYTF. Full variable domain (outside the CDR3, taken from reference TRBV5-4 and TRBJ1-2): ETGVTQSPTHLIKTRGQQVTLRCSSQSGHNTVSWYQQALGQGPQFIFQYYREEENGRGNFPPRFSGLQFPNYSSELNVNALELDDSALYLCASTQGQSYGYTFGSGTRLTVV.